The 23 T cell receptor beta chains presented below share a single source sample, sequenced in a study of OX40 agonist ivuxolimab in advanced cancers. Profiled with immunoSEQ multiplex PCR; TCRdb holds only in-frame clones, not every one. Of approximately 68,000 clones in the sample, roughly 90% were seen once. Source: CD4+ or CD8+ T cells sorted from blood, taken in a trial of the OX40 agonist ivuxolimab. The receptors come from an adult with an advanced solid tumor such as melanoma, head and neck, liver or kidney cancer.

In this sample, this clone turned up once. This rearrangement joins TRBV19 to TRBJ1-1; 7 nucleotides agree with TRBD1. This CDR3 has 16 residues. The V and J ends lost 3 bases and 7 bases, in that order; junction bases with no gene match: 14. Per germline, CDR1 LNHDA and CDR2 SQIVND (reference sequence). The CDR3 spells CASSISFTGTEYEAFF. The CDR3 region has the DNA TGTGCCAGTAGTATTTCCTTTACCGGGACAGAGTATGAAGCTTTCTTT. The full variable domain, in which reference TRBV19 and TRBJ1-1 provide the parts outside the CDR3, is DGGITQSPKYLFRKEGQNVTLSCEQNLNHDAMYWYRQDPGQGLRLIYYSQIVNDFQKGDIAEGYSVSREKKESFPLTVTSAQKNPTAFYLCASSISFTGTEYEAFFGQGTRLTVV.

The V and J genes are TRBV7-6 and TRBJ2-1; D gene ambiguous. Germline CDR1 and CDR2: SGHVS and FNYEAQ. The CDR3 is 13 amino acids. V was pared by 2 bases and J by 3 bases, with 5 bases between. The CDR3 DNA reads TGTGCCAGCAGCTTAACGGGCTACAATGAGCAGTTCTTC. Amino acid sequence: CASSLTGYNEQFF.

This clone was found once. V is TRBV7-2 and J is TRBJ2-7; 11 bases align to TRBD2. Trimming removed 6 bases from V and 2 bases from J; junction bases left unmatched: 0. The germline CDR1 and CDR2 sequences are SGHTA and FQGNSA. CDR3 size: 13 residues. CDR3 sequence (DNA): TGTGCCAGCAGGACTAGCGGGGCCTACGAGCAGTACTTC. Its protein product is CASRTSGAYEQYF.

The CDR3 coding sequence is TGTGCCAGCAGCTCCGAGGACGGGGGGCCAGCGACCCAGTACTTC. Encoded protein: CASSSEDGGPATQYF. J is TRBJ2-5 and V is TRBV7-9, with a possible D match to TRBD2 (7 bases). Trimming removed 4 bases at V and 7 bases at J, with 19 bases between. CDR3 length: 15 amino acids. In germline, CDR1 is SEHNR, CDR2 FQNEAQ (reference sequence).

This chain connects TRBV6-6 to TRBJ1-1; D not resolved. The CDR3 extends over 13 amino acids. CDR1 is MNHNY, CDR2 SVGAGI, per germline (reference sequence). Trimming removed 2 bases at V and 0 bases at J, with 4 bases between. The CDR3 nucleotides read TGTGCCAGCAGTTACATTATGAACACTGAAGCTTTCTTT. It codes for CASSYIMNTEAFF.

The rearrangement links TRBV5-4 to TRBJ1-4; weak D call: TRBD1 (6 bases). Germline V gene lookup returns CDR1 SGHNT and CDR2 YYREEE (reference sequence). The V end lost 4 bases, the J end lost 7 bases, and 17 bases lay between the germline ends. The CDR3 has 15 amino acids. Written as DNA, the CDR3 is TGTGCCAGCAGCACCTACAGGGACGCGCCTGAAAAACTGTTTTTT. Translated, it gives CASSTYRDAPEKLFF.

The V and J genes are TRBV6-5 and TRBJ2-7; possible D gene TRBD1, 6 bases. The CDR3 length is 15 residues. Trimming removed 1 base from V and 6 bases from J, with 16 bases in between. In germline, CDR1 is MNHEY, CDR2 SVGAGI. CDR3 residues: CASSYFQGILAEQYF. CDR3 bases: TGTGCCAGCAGTTACTTCCAGGGGATCCTGGCCGAGCAGTACTTC.

The J gene is TRBJ2-7, the V gene TRBV30; the D is unclear. In germline, CDR1 is GTSNPN, CDR2 SVGIG (reference sequence). The CDR3 has 13 residues. The V end lost 0 bases, the J end lost 6 bases, and 12 bases lay between the germline ends. The CDR3 nucleotides read TGTGCCTGGAGTGTAAATCCCCCTTCCGAGCAGTACTTC. Amino acid sequence: CAWSVNPPSEQYF.

V usage is TRBV4-2 and J usage is TRBJ2-7, with D perhaps TRBD2 (6 bases). The CDR3 covers 15 residues. Trimming pared 2 bases from V and 2 bases from J, leaving 13 bases between. Germline V gives CDR1 LGHNA, CDR2 YNFKEQ. The chain's CDR3 is CASSQSSGSPYEQYF. The CDR3, as DNA: TGTGCCAGCAGCCAATCCAGCGGGTCCCCCTACGAGCAGTACTTC.

This chain joins TRBV27 and TRBJ1-1; 7 nucleotides line up with TRBD1. Germline V CDR1 and CDR2: MNHEY, SMNVEV (reference sequence). There are 15 residues in the CDR3. Losses at the gene ends were 4 bases for V and 0 bases for J; bases not matched to a gene: 5. The CDR3 is CASSSRQGMNTEAFF. The CDR3 region has the DNA TGTGCCAGCAGTTCGCGACAGGGAATGAACACTGAAGCTTTCTTT.

This chain joins TRBV19 and TRBJ1-1; TRBD1 is a possible D gene (5 bases). V lost 10 bases and J 2 bases, leaving 14 bases between the germline ends. CDR1 LNHDA and CDR2 SQIVND come from the germline V gene (reference sequence). The CDR3 spans 13 residues. CDR3 sequence: CATGLGHNTEAFF. CDR3 in DNA: TGTGCCACCGGGCTCGGACATAACACTGAAGCTTTCTTT.

The V and J genes are TRBV5-6 and TRBJ1-6; no reliable D call. From germline, CDR1 is SGHDT and CDR2 YYEEEE. This CDR3 region has 14 residues. Trimming removed 0 bases at V and 7 bases at J, with 8 bases between. The DNA for the CDR3 is TGTGCCAGCAGCTTGGGGGTCAGCAATTCACCCCTCCACTTT. Its protein is CASSLGVSNSPLHF. The whole variable domain, filled in from reference TRBV5-6 and TRBJ1-6, reads DAGVTQSPTHLIKTRGQQVTLRCSPKSGHDTVSWYQQALGQGPQFIFQYYEEEERQRGNFPDRFSGHQFPNYSSELNVNALLLGDSALYLCASSLGVSNSPLHFGNGTRLTVT.

The rearrangement uses TRBV6-5 and TRBJ1-4; D is unclear. Germline CDR1 MNHEY, CDR2 SVGAGI. Trimming left V 0 bases short and J 0 bases short, with 8 bases between. The CDR3 consists of 16 residues. The CDR3 DNA reads as TGTGCCAGCAGTTACTCTCATCAGTCAACTAATGAAAAACTGTTTTTT. Translating gives CASSYSHQSTNEKLFF.

V gene TRBV25-1 combines with J gene TRBJ2-7; 7 bases are a match to TRBD1. The trim removed 1 base at V and 2 bases at J, leaving 8 bases unmatched. Per germline, CDR1 MGHDK and CDR2 SYGVNS. This CDR3 has 16 residues. The CDR3 region has the DNA TGTGCCAGCAGTGAATCCCTGACAGGGAGCACCTACGAGCAGTACTTC. Protein: CASSESLTGSTYEQYF.

This clone was counted between two and nine times. The genes are TRBV29-1 and TRBJ1-1, with 10 bases matching TRBD1. Per germline, CDR1 SQVTM and CDR2 ANQGSEA. This CDR3 has 15 amino acids. V was clipped by 0 bases and J by 6 bases; unmatched bases: 7. CDR3 amino acids: CSVEEGDRGVAEAFF. The CDR3 bases are TGCAGCGTTGAAGAGGGGGACAGGGGCGTCGCTGAAGCTTTCTTT.

The chain combines TRBV7-2 with TRBJ2-7; D is possibly TRBD2 (6 bases). Germline V lookup: CDR1 SGHTA, CDR2 FQGNSA. Trimming shortened V by 4 bases and J by 0 bases, and 13 bases separated the two germline ends. This CDR3 has 15 amino acids. The DNA of the CDR3 is TGTGCCAGCAGCTGGGACTTAGGTCCCTCCTACGAGCAGTACTTC. Translating gives CASSWDLGPSYEQYF. The entire variable domain, with the rest obtained from reference TRBV7-2 and TRBJ2-7, is as follows: GAGVSQSPSNKVTEKGKDVELRCDPISGHTALYWYRQSLGQGLEFLIYFQGNSAPDKSGLPSDRFSAERTGGSVSTLTIQRTQQEDSAVYLCASSWDLGPSYEQYFGPGTRLTVT.

The V call is TRBV4-1, the J call TRBJ2-1, with D possibly being TRBD2 (5 bases). There are 16 residues in the CDR3. V was pared by 1 base and J by 3 bases, with 13 bases between. Looked up from germline, CDR1 is MGHRA and CDR2 is YSYEKL. CDR3 DNA sequence: TGCGCCAGCAGCCAAGGAGACTACCCCCACTACAATGAGCAGTTCTTC. Translating it yields CASSQGDYPHYNEQFF.

The chain uses TRBV4-2 and TRBJ1-2; 8 bases are a match to TRBD1. The germline V gene encodes CDR1 LGHNA and CDR2 YNFKEQ. The CDR3 covers 14 residues. V trimming: 7 bases; J trimming: 2 bases; junction bases outside the gene matches: 6. This chain's CDR3 is CASTYDRGNYGYTF. CDR3 coding DNA: TGTGCCAGCACTTATGACAGGGGAAACTATGGCTACACCTTC.

V is TRBV19 and J is TRBJ1-2; TRBD1 is a possible D gene (5 bases). Germline lookup yields CDR1 LNHDA and CDR2 SQIVND (reference sequence). This CDR3 has 11 amino acids. V was pared by 6 bases and J by 8 bases, with 10 bases between. The CDR3 is CASRGTSGYTF. As DNA, the CDR3 is TGTGCCAGTAGGGGGACCTCCGGCTACACCTTC.

The V gene is TRBV7-3, the J gene TRBJ2-7; 8 nucleotides match TRBD1. The CDR3 length is 15 residues. CDR1 SGHTA and CDR2 FQGTGA come from the germline V gene. V was pared by 4 bases and J by 4 bases, with 9 bases of the junction left unmatched. DNA of the CDR3: TGTGCCAGCAGCTCCGCAGGGGGCCCCTCGTACGAGCAGTACTTC. As protein: CASSSAGGPSYEQYF.

V and J are TRBV6-5 and TRBJ2-7; D not certain. Per the germline V gene, CDR1 is MNHEY and CDR2 is SVGAGI. Trimming removed 0 bases from V and 5 bases from J, with 8 bases in between. The CDR3 consists of 13 residues. In DNA form, the CDR3 reads TGTGCCAGCAGTTACTCCGTGGGTAACGAGCAGTACTTC. It yields the protein CASSYSVGNEQYF.

This chain connects TRBV5-3 to TRBJ2-5; D might be TRBD1 (6 bases). Being an ORF, TRBV5-3 has a function that is uncertain. The CDR3 is 15 amino acids. The V end was cut by 5 bases, the J end by 0 bases, with 14 bases between. CDR3 sequence (DNA): TGTGCCAGAAGTCGACTGGACAGCTACCAAGAGACCCAGTACTTC. This encodes CARSRLDSYQETQYF.

In this sample, this clone turned up once. The chain recombines TRBV27 with TRBJ1-1, with TRBD1 matching over 9 bases. Germline V gene sequence: CDR1 MNHEY, CDR2 SMNVEV (reference sequence). This CDR3 region has 16 residues. Losses at the gene ends were 5 bases for V and 10 bases for J; bases not matched to a gene: 17. The CDR3 protein is CASSPAGTGYEVGAFF. The CDR3, as DNA: TGTGCCAGCAGTCCGGCGGGGACAGGGTATGAAGTTGGAGCTTTCTTT.